This T cell receptor (beta chain) was observed in a study of cytomegalovirus exposure and HLA in healthy donors. This clone came up a few times. V dropped 1 base and J dropped 0 bases, with 15 bases sitting between them. The CDR3 has 17 residues. CDR1 is LGHNA and CDR2 is YNFKEQ in the germline V gene. Both 60 Vbeta primers and 13 Jbeta primers went into the PCR. Clones were read by immunoSEQ multiplex PCR, and TCRdb kept only the in-frame ones, dropping some. The sample lists 77,000 or so clones; roughly 80% were seen once. J is TRBJ1-1 and V is TRBV4-2; D perhaps matches TRBD1 (6 bases). The receptor was isolated from a woman aged 40 to 49 in good health and CMV-seronegative. The sample was PBMCs. CDR3 amino acids: CASSQGGGSFLNTEAFF. The CDR3 nucleotides are TGTGCCAGCAGCCAAGGCGGGGGCAGCTTCTTGAACACTGAAGCTTTCTTT.